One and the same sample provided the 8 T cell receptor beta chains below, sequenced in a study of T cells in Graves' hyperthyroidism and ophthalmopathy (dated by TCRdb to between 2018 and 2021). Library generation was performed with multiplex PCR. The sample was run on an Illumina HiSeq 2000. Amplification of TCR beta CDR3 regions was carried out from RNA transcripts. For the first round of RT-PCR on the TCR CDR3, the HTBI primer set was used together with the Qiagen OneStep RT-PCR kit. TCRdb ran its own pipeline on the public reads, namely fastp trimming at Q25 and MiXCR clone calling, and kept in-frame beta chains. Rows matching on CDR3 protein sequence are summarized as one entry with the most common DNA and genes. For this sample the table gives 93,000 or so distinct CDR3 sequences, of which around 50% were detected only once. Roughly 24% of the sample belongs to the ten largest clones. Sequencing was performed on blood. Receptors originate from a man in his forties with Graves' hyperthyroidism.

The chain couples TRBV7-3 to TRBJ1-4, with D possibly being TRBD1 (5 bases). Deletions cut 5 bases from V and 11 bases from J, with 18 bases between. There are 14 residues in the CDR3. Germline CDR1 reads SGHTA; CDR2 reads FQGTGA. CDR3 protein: CASSPGTGGGKLFF. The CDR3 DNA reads TGTGCCAGCAGCCCGGGGACCGGGGGTGGGAAACTGTTTTTT.

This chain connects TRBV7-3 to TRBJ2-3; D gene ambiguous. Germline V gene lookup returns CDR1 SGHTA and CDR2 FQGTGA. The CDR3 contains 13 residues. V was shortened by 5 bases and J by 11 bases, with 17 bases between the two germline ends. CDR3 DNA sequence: TGTGCCAGCAGCCTGTGGGTAGGGTATGAGCAGTATTTT. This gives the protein CASSLWVGYEQYF.

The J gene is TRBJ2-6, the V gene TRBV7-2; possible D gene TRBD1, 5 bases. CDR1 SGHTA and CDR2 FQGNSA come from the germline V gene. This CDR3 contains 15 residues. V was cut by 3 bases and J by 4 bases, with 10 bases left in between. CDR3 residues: CASSFAGSGANVLTF. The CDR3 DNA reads TGTGCCAGCAGCTTCGCAGGGTCAGGGGCCAACGTCCTGACTTTC.

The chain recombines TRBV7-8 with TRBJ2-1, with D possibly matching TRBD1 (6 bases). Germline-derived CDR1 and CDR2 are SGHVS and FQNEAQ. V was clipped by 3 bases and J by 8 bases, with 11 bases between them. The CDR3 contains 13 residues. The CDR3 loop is CASSLTGHDEQFF. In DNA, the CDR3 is TGTGCCAGCAGCTTGACAGGCCACGATGAGCAGTTCTTC.

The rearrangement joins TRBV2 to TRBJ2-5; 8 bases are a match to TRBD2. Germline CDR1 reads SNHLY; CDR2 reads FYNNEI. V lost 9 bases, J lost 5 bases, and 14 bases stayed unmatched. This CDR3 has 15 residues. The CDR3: CASSTPEGLGETQYF. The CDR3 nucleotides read TGTGCCAGTAGTACCCCCGAGGGACTAGGGGAGACCCAGTACTTC. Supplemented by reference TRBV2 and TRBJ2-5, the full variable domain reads EPEVTQTPSHQVTQMGQEVILRCVPISNHLYFYWYRQILGQKVEFLVSFYNNEISEKSEIFDDQFSVERPDGSNFTLKIRSTKLEDSAMYFCASSTPEGLGETQYFGPGTRLLVL.

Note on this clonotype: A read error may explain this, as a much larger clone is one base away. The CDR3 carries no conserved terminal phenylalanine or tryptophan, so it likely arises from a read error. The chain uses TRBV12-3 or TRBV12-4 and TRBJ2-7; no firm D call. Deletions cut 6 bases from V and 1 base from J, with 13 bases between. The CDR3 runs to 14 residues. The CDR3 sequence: CASSQEIRSYEQYL. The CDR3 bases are TGTGCCAGCAGCCAAGAGATCCGGTCCTACGAGCAGTACCTC.

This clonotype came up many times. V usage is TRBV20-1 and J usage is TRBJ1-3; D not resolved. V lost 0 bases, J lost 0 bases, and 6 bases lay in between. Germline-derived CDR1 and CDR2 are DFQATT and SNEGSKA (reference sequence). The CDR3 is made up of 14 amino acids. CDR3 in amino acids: CSARDQNSGNTIYF. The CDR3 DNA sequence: TGCAGTGCTAGAGATCAGAACTCTGGAAACACCATATATTTT.

This CDR3 reads CASSPRTGPAYEQYF. DNA for the CDR3: TGTGCCAGCAGCCCTAGGACAGGGCCAGCCTACGAGCAGTACTTC. The chain joins TRBV7-9 to TRBJ2-7, with 8 bases fitting TRBD1. The CDR3 has 15 amino acids. Trimming cost V 5 bases and J 2 bases; bases outside gene matches: 8. Germline V gives CDR1 SEHNR, CDR2 FQNEAQ (reference sequence).